This T cell receptor (beta chain) was found in a study of cytomegalovirus exposure and HLA in healthy donors (dated by TCRdb to the late 2010s). Broadly, across the study: In an earlier analysis of fewer than 750 of the donors, approximately 300 Gb of sequence data and 117 million unique TCR beta sequences from 150 million to 200 million T cells were reported. An early release that covered about 640 HLA-typed donors contained approximately 300 gigabases of sequencing data and around 80 million unique TCR sequences. Of the roughly 420 genotyped donors, roughly 76% were placed in the genetic ancestry cluster associated with self-reported Caucasian donors. The study aimed to test whether signatures of past pathogen exposure could be identified by cataloging public T cell receptors. The study profiled the T cell repertoires of hundreds of subjects by immunosequencing and related them to cytomegalovirus serostatus. A separate validation cohort of roughly 110 different subjects was used in addition to the approximately 670-subject first cohort. The study combined high-throughput TCR immunosequencing, statistical association of individual TCRs with disease status, and machine learning to predict cytomegalovirus infection status. To study patterns of TCR occurrence, a later analysis re-analyzed previously published TCR beta repertoires from 650 to 750 donors and added high-resolution HLA genotyping. Rather than using new phenotypic data, the later analysis identified candidate immune exposures from TCR beta sequences and from how often those sequences occurred across donors. An earlier analysis of fewer than 700 of the donors applied high-throughput TCR beta sequencing to assess whether each TCR beta V gene segment acted as functional or pseudogenic. Donor age, sex, ethnicity and CMV serostatus were collected together with the repertoire data. Genome-wide SNP genotypes for about 65% of the roughly 670 donors were used in a later genetic analysis, which treated that subset as a discovery cohort. All discovery cohort repertoires had been generated on a single sequencing platform. HLA typing included class I and class II loci at four-digit resolution. Typing coverage varied by locus: roughly 629-640 donors for A, B, C, DRB1 and DQB1; approximately 500 for DQA1; over 600 for DPA1; more than 450 for DPB1. Four or five DR-DQ haplotypes were handled as single units for association and clustering because linkage in the cohort was strong. Among some 400 genotyped donors of the cohort, an average of around 240,000 unique TCR beta nucleotide sequences were sequenced per donor, roughly 20% of them non-productive.

Points on this clone: Its target antigen remains unknown. No base quality information exists; no much larger clone differs at one position.

The cohort comprised hundreds of healthy bone marrow donors. At the time of sampling, every cohort member was nominally healthy, though immune exposures that went unrecorded were likely present. The donor tested CMV seronegative, placing the donor among the 350 or so seronegative members of the cohort. Every donor gave a peripheral blood sample, and the peripheral blood mononuclear cells from that sample were used for TCR beta sequencing. Genomic DNA extraction from the blood cell samples was performed with the Qiagen DNeasy Blood Extraction Kit. Results and caveats for the whole study, not just this receptor: Because HLA typing was unavailable for some donors at each locus, only the typed subset was used in association tests. A further reported finding was that TCR beta sequences accurately predicted the HLA-A and HLA-B alleles for most subjects in the first cohort. The authors suggested that the approach could potentially be extended to other disease states and immunological phenotypes. Specific HLA alleles were associated with more than 15,000 TCR beta sequences at a false discovery rate of 0.05 in a later analysis. Linkage disequilibrium might explain the correlated functional status among segregating V segments, but an unknown experimental factor could not be ruled out. Three of the identified cytomegalovirus-associated TCR beta chains were confirmed in vitro to be specific for cytomegalovirus antigens. According to a later analysis, TCR association rates differed among HLA loci, with DRB1 alleles showing the most associated TCRs and HLA-C alleles showing the fewest. Immune exposure information for the cohort was limited to CMV serostatus. Because counts were too low, seventeen rarely observed V segments, including chromosome 9 orphons, were excluded from the earlier analysis of 587 of the donors. Because the 87-base-pair reads could not distinguish some IMGT-functional V segments, including TRBV6-2 and TRBV6-3, those segments were excluded. An association between a missense DCLRE1C variant and V-gene and J-gene trimming of TCR beta chains was found in a later genetic analysis and replicated in an independent cohort. In a later analysis, HLA-associated TCR beta chains were found to be more clonally expanded and to have lower generation probabilities than equally common non-associated chains. In a later genetic analysis, fewer N-insertions in productive TCRs were reported among donors in an Asian-associated ancestry cluster than the 666-donor mean. This cohort had only TCR beta chains sequenced, and the lack of alpha or paired-chain data limited which features could be detected. Most TCR sequences were seen in very few donors, while some public TCRs were found in many individuals. Cytomegalovirus status was reported to be diagnosed by the classifier with high specificity and sensitivity in both the original and validation cohorts. According to a later analysis, parvovirus B19, influenza, CMV and Epstein-Barr virus appeared linked to several top co-occurrence clusters. A group of highly shared sequence variants was considered likely to be a technical artifact of the sequencing pipeline. The study gave a list of about 170 TCR beta chains associated with cytomegalovirus. According to a later analysis, most CMV-associated TCR beta chains appeared to be HLA-restricted, and the HLA associations seemed to be driven largely by CMV exposure. Assigning TCR associations to individual alleles was difficult when HLA alleles, especially DR and DQ, strongly co-occurred. Roughly uniform sequencing depth across donors was assumed in presence/absence analyses, although this assumption may not hold. An earlier analysis of approximately 540 of the donors showed that most TCR beta V segments appeared in productive rearrangements either about 87% or about 30% of the time, which broadly matched IMGT annotations.

Receptors were amplified or captured by the immunoSEQ multiplex PCR assay. For the multiplex PCR, a mixture combining 60 forward primers for TCR Vbeta segments and 13 reverse primers for TCR Jbeta segments was used. The CDR3 region of rearranged TCR beta genes was amplified from genomic DNA with a multiplex PCR assay. The Illumina HiSeq System was used to sequence the amplified TCR beta libraries as 87-base-pair reads. On the authors' methods: In a later analysis, roughly 80 million unique TCR beta chains were counted across the 650 to 750 repertoires, and around 10 million of these chains were shared by at least two donors. To remove PCR and sequencing errors, raw reads were error-corrected and collapsed into unique sequences using a nearest-neighbor algorithm that merged closely related sequences. Alignment of CDR3 sequences to IMGT reference sequences was used to assign V, D and J gene segments. For a sequence to be retained, a match of at least six nucleotides was required to both a V gene segment and a J gene segment. A rearrangement counted as productive if the CDR3 had no stop codons and remained in frame with V and J, and every other rearrangement counted as non-productive. Following IMGT convention, CDR3 was defined as the stretch from the second conserved V-encoded cysteine to the conserved J-encoded phenylalanine. In an earlier analysis of more than 550 of the donors, sequences lacking an unambiguous match to a single V gene segment were excluded. An earlier analysis of just under 600 of the donors called V segments functional above 56.7% productive rearrangements and segregating when the between-donor standard deviation exceeded 5%. To diagnose cytomegalovirus status from the catalog of TCR beta chain sequences, a statistical classification framework was built. In a later analysis, TCR nucleotide sequences were compared against IMGT/GENE-DB human TR gene sequences so that V and J genes could be assigned. In a later analysis, CDR3 sequences and most-parsimonious VDJ recombination scenarios were assigned using the TCRdist pipeline. In a later analysis, each TCR beta chain was defined by its CDR3 amino acid sequence together with its V-gene family, and reads lacking a unique V-gene family were excluded. As a way to deal with suspected cross-contamination and a sequencing artifact, a later analysis dropped 500 to 700 nucleotide sequences that were highly shared and had low generation probability. In a later analysis, a clonal expansion index was calculated for each public chain from normalized within-repertoire ranks of inferred template counts. In a later analysis, generation probabilities were computed using a VDJ recombination model fitted to out-of-frame rearrangements, and the results were checked against IGoR. In a later analysis, TCR-TCR, TCR-HLA and TCR-CMV co-occurrence was scored with hypergeometric tests, and a repertoire-size bias correction was applied to TCR pairs. In a later analysis, false discovery rates were estimated by permuting HLA or CMV assignments 20 times. In a later analysis, co-occurring TCRs were grouped using DBSCAN, with TCRdist sequence similarity added in when clustering inside HLA-allele-positive subsets. Repertoires with fewer than 30,000 or more than 120,000 public chains were left out of co-occurrence clustering, as were about five repertoires with anomalous nucleotide sharing. In its TCRdb copy, this immuneACCESS table keeps in-frame sequences only and misses some clones. Where compared with another copy, unresolved V genes explain less than half of these, and the others have no known cause. V and J calls and clone size follow that table, whereas D and trimming were derived from the DNA. In this sample the table shows 100,000 to 150,000 clones, approximately 79% of which occur a single time. Jointly, the top ten make up around 4% of the sample.

Unmatched junction bases come to 5, with V trimmed by 4 bases and J by 6 bases. The CDR3 runs 15 amino acids, cysteine and phenylalanine included. The retained sequence is limited to the CDR3, 45 bases, with the frame set at the first base. Sequences SGHDN (CDR1) and FVKESK (CDR2) are obtained from the germline V gene. The rearrangement combines TRBV14 with TRBJ2-5; 13 bases in the middle match TRBD2. This TCR was sampled from a man younger than 45 in good health and CMV-seronegative. Input material: PBMCs. The encoded CDR3 is CASSPGLAGVQTQYF. The nucleotide sequence reads as follows: TGTGCCAGCAGCCCCGGACTAGCGGGGGTTCAGACCCAGTACTTC.